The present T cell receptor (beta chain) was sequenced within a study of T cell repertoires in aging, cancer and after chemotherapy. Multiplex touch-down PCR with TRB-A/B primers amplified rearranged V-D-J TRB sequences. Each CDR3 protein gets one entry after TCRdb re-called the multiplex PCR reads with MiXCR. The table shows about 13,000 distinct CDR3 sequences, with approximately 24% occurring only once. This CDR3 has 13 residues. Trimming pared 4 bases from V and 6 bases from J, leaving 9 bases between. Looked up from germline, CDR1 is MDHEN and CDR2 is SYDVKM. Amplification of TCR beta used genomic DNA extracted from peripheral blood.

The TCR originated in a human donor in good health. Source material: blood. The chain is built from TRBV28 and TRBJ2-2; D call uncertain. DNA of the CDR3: TGTGCCAGCAGTTCTTTACTCGCCGGGGAGCTGTTTTTT. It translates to CASSSLLAGELFF.